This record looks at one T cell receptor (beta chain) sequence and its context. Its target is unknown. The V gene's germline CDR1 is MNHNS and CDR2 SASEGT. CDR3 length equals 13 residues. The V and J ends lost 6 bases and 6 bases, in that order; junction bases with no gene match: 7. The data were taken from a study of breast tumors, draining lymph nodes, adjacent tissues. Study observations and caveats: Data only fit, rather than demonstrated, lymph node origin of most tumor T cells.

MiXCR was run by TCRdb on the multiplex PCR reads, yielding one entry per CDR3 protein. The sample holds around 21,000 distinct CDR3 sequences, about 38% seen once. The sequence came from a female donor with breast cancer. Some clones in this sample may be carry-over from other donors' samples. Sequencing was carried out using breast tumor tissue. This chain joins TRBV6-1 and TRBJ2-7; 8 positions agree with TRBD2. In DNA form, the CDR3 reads TGTGCCAGCAGCTCCGGACTAGCAAGCGAGCAGTACTTC. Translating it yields CASSSGLASEQYF.